The T cell receptor beta chain under discussion was sequenced for a study of CD8 T cells in Susac syndrome. Random-hexamer reverse transcription was applied to about 0.45 to 1 ug RNA. TCRdb used MiXCR to reprocess the immunoSEQ multiplex PCR reads, holding one entry per CDR3 protein. Of about 180,000 distinct CDR3 sequences listed, around 94% are singletons. FACS was used to enrich TEMRA cells, whereas the CD8+ and CD4+ T cells were obtained by negative isolation. The trim removed 5 bases at V and 7 bases at J, leaving 7 bases unmatched. Looked up from germline, CDR1 is MNHEY and CDR2 is SVGAGI. This CDR3 region has 15 residues.

The sample taken for sequencing was CD4+ T cells from PBMCs. The chain uses TRBV6-5 and TRBJ1-6, with 8 bases fitting TRBD1. This TCR was sampled from a human donor with Susac syndrome. In DNA, the CDR3 is TGTGCCAGCAGTCCAGCCGGGACAGGCAATTCACCCCTCCACTTT. This encodes CASSPAGTGNSPLHF.